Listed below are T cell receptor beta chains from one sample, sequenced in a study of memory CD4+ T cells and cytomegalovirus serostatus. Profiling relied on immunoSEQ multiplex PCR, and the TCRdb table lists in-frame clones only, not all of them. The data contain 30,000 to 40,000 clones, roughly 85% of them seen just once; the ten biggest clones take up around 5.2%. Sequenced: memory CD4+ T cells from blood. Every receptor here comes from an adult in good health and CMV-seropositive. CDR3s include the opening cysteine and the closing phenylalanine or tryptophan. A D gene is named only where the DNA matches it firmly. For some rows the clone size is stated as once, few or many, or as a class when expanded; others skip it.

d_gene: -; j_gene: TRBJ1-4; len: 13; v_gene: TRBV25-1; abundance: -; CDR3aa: CASSVTTNEKLFF; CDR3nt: TGTGCCAGCAGTGTTACAACTAATGAAAAACTGTTTTTT
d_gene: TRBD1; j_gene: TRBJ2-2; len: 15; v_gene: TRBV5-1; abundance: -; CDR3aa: CASSRGQGDTGELFF; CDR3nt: TGCGCCAGCAGTCGGGGACAGGGGGACACCGGGGAGCTGTTTTTT
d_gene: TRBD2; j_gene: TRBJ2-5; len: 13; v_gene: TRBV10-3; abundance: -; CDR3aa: CAISGGGQETQYF; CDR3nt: TGTGCCATCAGTGGGGGGGGGCAAGAGACCCAGTACTTC
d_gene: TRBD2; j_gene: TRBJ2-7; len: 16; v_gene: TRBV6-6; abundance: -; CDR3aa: CASSYGRLAGTYEQYF; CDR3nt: TGTGCCAGCAGTTATGGTAGACTAGCGGGAACCTACGAGCAGTACTTC
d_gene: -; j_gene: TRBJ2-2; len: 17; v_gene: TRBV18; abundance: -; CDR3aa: CASSPPVSGSNTGELFF; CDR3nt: TGTGCCAGCTCACCACCCGTTTCGGGATCGAACACCGGGGAGCTGTTTTTT
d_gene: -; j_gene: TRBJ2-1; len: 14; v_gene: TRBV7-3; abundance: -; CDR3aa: CASSLMGSAAEQFF; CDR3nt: TGTGCCAGCAGCTTAATGGGTAGCGCCGCTGAGCAGTTCTTC
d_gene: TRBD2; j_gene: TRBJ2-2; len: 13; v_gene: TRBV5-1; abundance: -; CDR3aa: CASSAGGTGELFF; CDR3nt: TGCGCCAGCAGCGCGGGGGGGACCGGGGAGCTGTTTTTT
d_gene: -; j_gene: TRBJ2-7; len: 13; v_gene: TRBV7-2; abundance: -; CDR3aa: CASSLGVGYEQYF; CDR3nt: TGTGCCAGCAGCTTAGGGGTTGGCTACGAGCAGTACTTC
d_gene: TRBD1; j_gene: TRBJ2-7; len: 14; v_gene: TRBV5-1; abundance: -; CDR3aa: CASAPQGASYEQYF; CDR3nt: TGCGCCAGCGCCCCACAGGGGGCGTCGTACGAGCAGTACTTC
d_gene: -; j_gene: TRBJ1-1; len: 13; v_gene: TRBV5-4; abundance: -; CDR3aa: CASSLKGGTEAFF; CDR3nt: TGTGCCAGCAGCTTAAAAGGGGGGACTGAAGCTTTCTTT
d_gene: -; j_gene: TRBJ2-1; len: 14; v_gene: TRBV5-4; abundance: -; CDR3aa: CASSRDENYNEQFF; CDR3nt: TGTGCCAGCAGTCGGGACGAGAACTACAATGAGCAGTTCTTC
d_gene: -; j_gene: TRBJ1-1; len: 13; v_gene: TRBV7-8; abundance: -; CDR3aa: CASSLADGTEAFF; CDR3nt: TGTGCCAGCAGCTTAGCGGACGGCACTGAAGCTTTCTTT
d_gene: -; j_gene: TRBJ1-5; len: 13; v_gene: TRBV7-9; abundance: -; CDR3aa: CASSLGLGQPQHF; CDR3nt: TGTGCCAGCAGCTTAGGTTTAGGTCAGCCCCAGCATTTT
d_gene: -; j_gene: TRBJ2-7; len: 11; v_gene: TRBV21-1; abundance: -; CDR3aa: CASSNNYEQYF; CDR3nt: TGTGCCAGCAGCAACAACTACGAGCAGTACTTC
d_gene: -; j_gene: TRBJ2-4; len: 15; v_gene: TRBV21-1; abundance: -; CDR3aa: CASSDSGAAKNIQYF; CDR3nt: TGTGCCAGCAGCGACTCCGGGGCCGCCAAAAACATTCAGTACTTC
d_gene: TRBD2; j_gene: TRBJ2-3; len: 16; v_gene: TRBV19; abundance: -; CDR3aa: CASSPGLAGATDTQYF; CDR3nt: TGTGCCAGTAGTCCCGGACTAGCGGGAGCTACAGATACGCAGTATTTT
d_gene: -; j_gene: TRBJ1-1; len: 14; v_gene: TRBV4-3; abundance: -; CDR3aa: CASSQEAKGTEAFF; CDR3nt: TGCGCCAGCAGCCAAGAAGCGAAGGGGACTGAAGCTTTCTTT
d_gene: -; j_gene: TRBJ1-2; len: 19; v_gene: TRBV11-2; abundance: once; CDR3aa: CASSLFLLSENRRGGGYTF; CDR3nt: TGTGCCAGCAGCTTATTCCTTTTGAGCGAGAATCGGAGGGGCGGGGGCTACACCTTC
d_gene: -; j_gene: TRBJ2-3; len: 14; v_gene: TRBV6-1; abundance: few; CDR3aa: CATQPGGYTDTQYF; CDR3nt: TGTGCCACTCAGCCTGGGGGCTACACAGATACGCAGTATTTT
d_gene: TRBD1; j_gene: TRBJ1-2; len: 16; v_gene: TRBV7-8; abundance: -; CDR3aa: CASSPRRDRGWDGYTF; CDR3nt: TGTGCCAGCAGCCCACGGAGAGACAGGGGTTGGGATGGCTACACCTTC